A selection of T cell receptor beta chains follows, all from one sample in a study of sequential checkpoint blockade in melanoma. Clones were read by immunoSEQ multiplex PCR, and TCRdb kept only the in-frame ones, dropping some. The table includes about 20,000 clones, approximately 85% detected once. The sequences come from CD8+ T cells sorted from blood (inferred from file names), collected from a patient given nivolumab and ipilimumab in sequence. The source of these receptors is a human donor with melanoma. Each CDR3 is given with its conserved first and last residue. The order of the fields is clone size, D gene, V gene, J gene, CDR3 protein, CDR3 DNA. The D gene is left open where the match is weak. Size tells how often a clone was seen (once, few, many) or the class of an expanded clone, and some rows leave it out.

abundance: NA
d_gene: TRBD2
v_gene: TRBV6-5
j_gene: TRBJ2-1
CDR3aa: CASSPGTTWGNEQFF
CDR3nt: TGTGCCAGCAGCCCCGGGACTACCTGGGGGAATGAGCAGTTCTTC

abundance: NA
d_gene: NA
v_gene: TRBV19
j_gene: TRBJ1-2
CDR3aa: CASSNRGALDNYGYTF
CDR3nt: TGTGCCAGTAGTAATCGGGGGGCTCTTGACAACTATGGCTACACCTTC

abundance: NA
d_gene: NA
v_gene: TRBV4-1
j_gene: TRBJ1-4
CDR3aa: CASSPTDSRNEKLFF
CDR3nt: TGCGCCAGCAGCCCAACCGACAGCAGAAATGAAAAGCTGTTTTTT

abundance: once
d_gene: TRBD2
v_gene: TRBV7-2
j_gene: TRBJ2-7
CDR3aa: CASSSLLAGGQGEQYF
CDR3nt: TGTGCCAGCAGCTCCTTACTAGCGGGGGGGCAAGGCGAGCAGTACTTC

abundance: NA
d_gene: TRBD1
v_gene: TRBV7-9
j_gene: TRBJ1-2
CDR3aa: CATEPQGVDYGYTF
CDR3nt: TGTGCCACCGAACCACAGGGGGTAGACTATGGCTACACCTTC

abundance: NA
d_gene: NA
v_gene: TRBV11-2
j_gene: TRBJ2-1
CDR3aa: CASTTGDEQFF
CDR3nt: TGTGCCAGCACCACGGGGGATGAGCAGTTCTTC

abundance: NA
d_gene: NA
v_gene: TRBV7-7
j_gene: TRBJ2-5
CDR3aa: CASGGAVGKTQYF
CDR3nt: TGTGCTAGCGGAGGGGCCGTCGGAAAGACCCAGTACTTC

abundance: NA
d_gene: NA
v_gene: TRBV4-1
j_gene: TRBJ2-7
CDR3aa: CASSPGFEGPSYEQYF
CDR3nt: TGCGCCAGCAGCCCCGGATTTGAGGGCCCTTCCTACGAGCAGTACTTC

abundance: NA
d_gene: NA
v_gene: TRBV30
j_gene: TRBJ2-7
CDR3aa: CAWRQQTYEQYF
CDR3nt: TGTGCCTGGAGACAGCAAACCTACGAGCAGTACTTC

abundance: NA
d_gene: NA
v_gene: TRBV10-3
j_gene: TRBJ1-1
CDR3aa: CAISEGGTEAFF
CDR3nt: TGTGCCATCAGTGAGGGAGGCACTGAAGCTTTCTTT

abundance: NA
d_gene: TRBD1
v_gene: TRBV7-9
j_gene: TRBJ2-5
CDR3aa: CASSSYPDRVVWETQYF
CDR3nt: TGTGCCAGCAGCTCTTACCCGGACAGGGTGGTATGGGAGACCCAGTACTTC

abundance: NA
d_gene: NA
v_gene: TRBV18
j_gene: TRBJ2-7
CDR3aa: CASSPRLGAGPYEQYF
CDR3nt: TGTGCCAGCTCACCACGCCTCGGTGCAGGGCCCTACGAGCAGTACTTC

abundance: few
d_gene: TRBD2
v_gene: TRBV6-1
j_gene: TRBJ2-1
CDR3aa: CASSEGAAGGYNEQFF
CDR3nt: TGTGCCAGCAGTGAAGGGGCGGCGGGGGGGTACAATGAGCAGTTCTTC

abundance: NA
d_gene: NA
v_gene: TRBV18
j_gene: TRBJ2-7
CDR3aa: CASRRGVRDEQYF
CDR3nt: TGTGCCAGCCGACGAGGAGTCAGGGACGAGCAGTACTTC

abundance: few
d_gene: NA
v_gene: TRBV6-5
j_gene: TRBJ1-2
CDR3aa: CASSEGAGGWGYTF
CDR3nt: TGTGCCAGCAGTGAAGGTGCTGGGGGCTGGGGCTACACCTTC

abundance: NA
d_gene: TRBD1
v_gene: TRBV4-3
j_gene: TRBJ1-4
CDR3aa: CASSQGGTGRNEKLFF
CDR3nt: TGCGCCAGCAGCCAAGGGGGGACAGGACGGAATGAAAAACTGTTTTTT